This entry describes one T cell receptor beta chain. Antigen unknown. Production of TCR cDNA was by 5'RACE template switching, which also added a universal primer site and UMIs. From the 5' RACE reads, TCRdb called clonotypes with MiXCR, one entry per CDR3 protein. Of about 340,000 distinct CDR3 sequences in the sample, around 13% were seen once. This CDR3 comprises 16 residues. Germline CDR1 and CDR2: SGHVS and FQNEAQ. The V end was cut by 3 bases, the J end by 7 bases, with 18 bases between. The data derive from a study of T cells after yellow fever vaccination. Findings and limits, study-wide: The appearance of a small share of clonotypes in both CD4 and CD8 compartments was observed. Most primary-vaccination clones recurred post-booster (roughly 96% CD4, 88% CD8).

Sequences were derived from CD4+ T cells sorted from PBMCs, sampled 15 days after the yellow fever booster vaccination. The rearrangement joins TRBV7-8 to TRBJ1-4; D is ambiguous. The clonotype originates from a man between 18 and 35 years old who received the YFV17D yellow fever vaccine. In DNA, the CDR3 is TGTGCCAGCAGCTTTAGGCGGGGTACGGGATTTGAAAAACTGTTTTTT. This codes for CASSFRRGTGFEKLFF.